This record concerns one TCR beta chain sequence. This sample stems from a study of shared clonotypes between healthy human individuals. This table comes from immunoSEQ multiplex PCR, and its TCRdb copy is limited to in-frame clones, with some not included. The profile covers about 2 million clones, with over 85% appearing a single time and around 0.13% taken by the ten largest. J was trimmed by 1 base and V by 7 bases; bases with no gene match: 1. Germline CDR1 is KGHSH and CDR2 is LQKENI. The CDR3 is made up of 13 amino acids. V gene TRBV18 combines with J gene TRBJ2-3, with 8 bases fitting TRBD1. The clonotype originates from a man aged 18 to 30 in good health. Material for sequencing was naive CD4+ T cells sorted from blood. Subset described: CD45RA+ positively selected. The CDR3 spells CASLQGGTDTQYF. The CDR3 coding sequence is TGTGCCAGCTTACAGGGGGGCACAGATACGCAGTATTTT.